These 7 T cell receptor beta chains came from one sample sequenced in a study of patients and donors after allogeneic stem cell transplantation (dated by TCRdb to the early 2020s). To prepare the library, RT-PCR was applied. The data were produced on a NextSeq 550. The raw public data were reprocessed by TCRdb itself: fastp quality trimming at Q25, MiXCR clonotype calling, in-frame beta chains only. Every CDR3 protein is listed once, alongside the most common genes and DNA of its rows. The sample has approximately 410,000 distinct CDR3 sequences on record, under 20% of them singletons. The ten biggest clones cover less than 9.5% of the sample. The sample was blood, either unsorted or a sorted T cell fraction (not recorded which). The receptors come from a human donor who was either an allogeneic HSCT recipient or a stem cell or donor lymphocyte infusion donor (not recorded which). It is not recorded whose cells these are; they may come from a transplant donor.

The chain combines TRBV6-1 with TRBJ1-1, with TRBD1 identical over 12 bases. The CDR3 loop spans 19 amino acids. V trimming: 5 bases; J trimming: 0 bases; junction bases outside the gene matches: 13. Germline assignment: CDR1 MNHNS and CDR2 SASEGT. The CDR3 region is CASSRDRGRPSLMNTEAFF. CDR3 nucleotides: TGTGCCAGCAGTCGGGACAGGGGGCGTCCGTCCCTAATGAACACTGAAGCTTTCTTT.

This clonotype came up a few times. The rearrangement joins TRBV12-3 or TRBV12-4 to TRBJ2-6; TRBD1 matches at 7 bases. The CDR3 is made up of 15 amino acids. Trimming removed 5 bases from V and 4 bases from J; junction bases left unmatched: 5. CDR3 sequence: CASSMTGPGANVLTF. The CDR3 nucleotides are TGTGCCAGCAGTATGACAGGGCCCGGGGCCAACGTCCTGACTTTC.

The chain has TRBV24-1 and TRBJ1-4, with D possibly TRBD1 on 5 matching bases. V dropped 4 bases and J dropped 5 bases, with 16 bases sitting between them. CDR1 and CDR2 (germline): KGHDR, SFDVKD. This CDR3 contains 16 residues. CDR3: CATSDSESGVNEKLFF. CDR3 DNA: TGTGCCACCAGTGACTCCGAGTCGGGGGTCAATGAAAAACTGTTTTTT.

The rearrangement joins TRBV4-2 to TRBJ2-7; either TRBD1 or TRBD2 may fit D (6 bases each). This CDR3 is 14 amino acids long. Germline loops: CDR1 LGHNA, CDR2 YNFKEQ. V shed 3 bases and J shed 5 bases, with 14 bases lying between them. In DNA, the CDR3 is TGTGCCAGCAGCCAGGTAGGGGGGCAGGACGAGCAGTACTTC. Translating it yields CASSQVGGQDEQYF.

J is TRBJ2-7 and V is TRBV5-1, with TRBD1 matching 10 bases. Germline-derived CDR1 and CDR2 are SGHRS and YFSETQ. This CDR3 comprises 15 residues. Trimming took 4 bases from V and 4 from J; bases not matched to a gene: 8. The chain's CDR3 is CASSHTWDRGYEQYF. Here the CDR3 DNA reads TGCGCCAGCAGCCATACATGGGACAGGGGTTACGAGCAGTACTTC.

The chain carries TRBV18 and TRBJ1-1; D not certain. Germline V lookup: CDR1 KGHSH, CDR2 LQKENI. Between the trimmed V and J ends, which lost 2 bases and 2 bases, there was a span of 6 bases. CDR3 length equals 13 residues. The CDR3 DNA follows: TGTGCCAGCTCACCAGGCCAAAACACTGAAGCTTTCTTT. Its protein is CASSPGQNTEAFF.

This clonotype has a count of ten or more. The CDR3 here is CASSLRTNSNQPQHF. CDR3 DNA sequence: TGTGCCAGCAGTCTCAGGACAAATAGCAATCAGCCCCAGCATTTT. The rearrangement links TRBV12-3 or TRBV12-4 to TRBJ1-5; D may be TRBD1 (5 bases). Trimming cost V 5 bases and J 0 bases, with 11 bases left between them. This CDR3 is 15 amino acids long.